The rows below give T cell receptor beta chains drawn from one sample of a study of Graves' ophthalmopathy and Graves' hyperthyroidism. Via MiXCR, TCRdb re-called the multiplex PCR reads, giving one row per CDR3 protein. The repertoire holds about 740,000 distinct CDR3 sequences, with 40% as singletons. Source material: peripheral blood. Source of these receptors: an adult man with Graves' ophthalmopathy. Both conserved end residues are part of each CDR3. Fields, in order: clone size, V gene, D gene, J gene, CDR3 DNA, CDR3 protein. A D gene is named only where the DNA matches it firmly. Only part of the rows carry a size: once, few, many, or a class if the clone is expanded.

abundance: few; v_gene: TRBV7-7; d_gene: TRBD1; j_gene: TRBJ2-5; CDR3nt: TGTGCCAGCAGCGGGACCGGGACAGGGCAAGAGACCCAGTACTTC; CDR3aa: CASSGTGTGQETQYF
abundance: NA; v_gene: TRBV5-1; d_gene: NA; j_gene: TRBJ1-1; CDR3nt: TGCGCCAGCAGCTCCCCAGACAGGACTGCTGAAGCTTTCTTT; CDR3aa: CASSSPDRTAEAFF
abundance: NA; v_gene: TRBV7-9; d_gene: NA; j_gene: TRBJ2-2; CDR3nt: TGCGCCAGCAGCCTAGAGTGGGGGGGCAGCGGGGAGCTGTTTTTT; CDR3aa: CASSLEWGGSGELFF
abundance: few; v_gene: TRBV19; d_gene: NA; j_gene: TRBJ1-2; CDR3nt: TGTGCCAGTAGTGGCCACGGAGGACGAGGTCGGTATGGCTACACCTTC; CDR3aa: CASSGHGGRGRYGYTF
abundance: NA; v_gene: TRBV7-9; d_gene: TRBD2; j_gene: TRBJ2-2; CDR3nt: TGTGCCAGCAGCTTAATAGCCGGGGAGGGCACCGGGGAGCTGTTTTTT; CDR3aa: CASSLIAGEGTGELFF
abundance: NA; v_gene: TRBV10-3; d_gene: NA; j_gene: TRBJ1-1; CDR3nt: TGTGCCATCAGTGAAAACGGGAGGGGTTTCACTGAAGCTTTCTTT; CDR3aa: CAISENGRGFTEAFF
abundance: NA; v_gene: TRBV7-8; d_gene: TRBD2; j_gene: TRBJ2-2; CDR3nt: TGTGCCAGCAGCTTAGAGCTAGCGGGGGACACCGGGGAGCTGTTTTTT; CDR3aa: CASSLELAGDTGELFF
abundance: NA; v_gene: TRBV12-3/TRBV12-4; d_gene: TRBD1; j_gene: TRBJ2-7; CDR3nt: TGTGCCAGCAGTTTAAGGACAGGCATCTACGAGCAGTACTTC; CDR3aa: CASSLRTGIYEQYF
abundance: NA; v_gene: TRBV7-2; d_gene: NA; j_gene: TRBJ1-4; CDR3nt: TGTGCCAGCAGCTTAGGGAGCGGAGGGGAAGTTTGGGAAAAACTGTTTTTT; CDR3aa: CASSLGSGGEVWEKLFF
abundance: few; v_gene: TRBV20-1; d_gene: NA; j_gene: TRBJ1-1; CDR3nt: TGCAGTGCGACACAGGGAACGGGCACTGAAGCTTTCTTT; CDR3aa: CSATQGTGTEAFF
abundance: few; v_gene: TRBV7-6; d_gene: NA; j_gene: TRBJ2-7; CDR3nt: TGTGCCAGCAGCCCATACGCGGACAGATCCTCCTACGAGCAGTACTTC; CDR3aa: CASSPYADRSSYEQYF
abundance: many; v_gene: TRBV9; d_gene: NA; j_gene: TRBJ1-6; CDR3nt: TGTGCCAGCAGTACCCAGGGGAACTATAATTCACCCCTCCACTTT; CDR3aa: CASSTQGNYNSPLHF
abundance: many; v_gene: TRBV7-9; d_gene: NA; j_gene: TRBJ2-7; CDR3nt: TGTGCCAGCAGTTCCGACATCTACGAGCAGTACTTC; CDR3aa: CASSSDIYEQYF
abundance: many; v_gene: TRBV9; d_gene: NA; j_gene: TRBJ1-4; CDR3nt: TGTGCCAGCAGCGCGGACACGGGGAATGAAAAACTGTTTTTT; CDR3aa: CASSADTGNEKLFF
abundance: few; v_gene: TRBV5-1; d_gene: NA; j_gene: TRBJ1-5; CDR3nt: TGCGCCAGCAGCTTGTTGGGAGACAATCAGCCCCAGCATTTT; CDR3aa: CASSLLGDNQPQHF
abundance: few; v_gene: TRBV28; d_gene: TRBD2; j_gene: TRBJ2-7; CDR3nt: TGTGCCAGCAGCCCGACGGGAGGGGCAAGGAGGGAGCAGTACTTC; CDR3aa: CASSPTGGARREQYF
abundance: NA; v_gene: TRBV10-3; d_gene: TRBD1; j_gene: TRBJ1-1; CDR3nt: TGTGCCAGCAGACTGACCGGGACAGTCAACACTGAAGCTTTCTTT; CDR3aa: CASRLTGTVNTEAFF
abundance: many; v_gene: TRBV15; d_gene: TRBD1; j_gene: TRBJ1-2; CDR3nt: TGTGCCACCAGCAGAAGTCGGACAGGAGACAAGTATGGCTACACCTTC; CDR3aa: CATSRSRTGDKYGYTF
abundance: few; v_gene: TRBV6-1; d_gene: NA; j_gene: TRBJ1-2; CDR3nt: TGTGCCAGCAGTGAGGGACGGCACTATGGCTACACCTTC; CDR3aa: CASSEGRHYGYTF
abundance: few; v_gene: TRBV7-9; d_gene: NA; j_gene: TRBJ2-5; CDR3nt: TGTGCCAGCAGCTTGCGGGCTAGCGTGGAGACCCAGTACTTC; CDR3aa: CASSLRASVETQYF
abundance: NA; v_gene: TRBV9; d_gene: NA; j_gene: TRBJ2-5; CDR3nt: TGTGCCAGCAGCGTAGGGCCATTCCAAGAGACCCAGTACTTC; CDR3aa: CASSVGPFQETQYF
abundance: NA; v_gene: TRBV5-1; d_gene: NA; j_gene: TRBJ2-5; CDR3nt: TGCGCCAGCAGCTTGGCATCCGGAGCGCAAGGGACCCAGTACTTC; CDR3aa: CASSLASGAQGTQYF
abundance: NA; v_gene: TRBV6-5; d_gene: NA; j_gene: TRBJ1-4; CDR3nt: TGTGCCAGCAGTTACACGGCTCTGGCTGAAAAACTGTTTTTT; CDR3aa: CASSYTALAEKLFF
abundance: few; v_gene: TRBV6-5; d_gene: NA; j_gene: TRBJ2-5; CDR3nt: TGTGCCAGCAGTTATTCGAGGCAGACTCAAGAGACCCAGTACTTC; CDR3aa: CASSYSRQTQETQYF
abundance: few; v_gene: TRBV7-8; d_gene: NA; j_gene: TRBJ1-1; CDR3nt: TGTGCCAGCAGCTCCCGGGACCTCAAATCTGAAGCTTTCTTT; CDR3aa: CASSSRDLKSEAFF
abundance: few; v_gene: TRBV2; d_gene: NA; j_gene: TRBJ1-3; CDR3nt: TGTGCCAGCAACAACATAAGGACTCCTGGAAACACCATATATTTT; CDR3aa: CASNNIRTPGNTIYF
abundance: NA; v_gene: TRBV9; d_gene: NA; j_gene: TRBJ2-7; CDR3nt: TGTGCCAGCAGCGTAGAGGCAGATGCCTACGAGCAGTACTTC; CDR3aa: CASSVEADAYEQYF
abundance: NA; v_gene: TRBV10-3; d_gene: NA; j_gene: TRBJ1-4; CDR3nt: TGTGCCATCAGTGACCGGGGCCCCAATGAAAAACTGTTTTTT; CDR3aa: CAISDRGPNEKLFF
abundance: NA; v_gene: TRBV2; d_gene: NA; j_gene: TRBJ1-2; CDR3nt: TGTGCCAGCAGCGCAGACAGGAGCTTTTACACCTTC; CDR3aa: CASSADRSFYTF
abundance: NA; v_gene: TRBV29-1; d_gene: TRBD1; j_gene: TRBJ1-2; CDR3nt: TGCAGCGGGGACAGGGTGGTAGGCTACACCTTT; CDR3aa: CSGDRVVGYTF
abundance: NA; v_gene: TRBV7-2; d_gene: TRBD2; j_gene: TRBJ2-7; CDR3nt: TGTGCCAGCAGCCTTAGCGGGAGCGTCAACGAGCAGTACTTC; CDR3aa: CASSLSGSVNEQYF
abundance: many; v_gene: TRBV29-1; d_gene: NA; j_gene: TRBJ1-1; CDR3nt: TGCAGCGTTGGACAGAAGAAGAACACTGAAGCTTTCTTT; CDR3aa: CSVGQKKNTEAFF
abundance: NA; v_gene: TRBV10-3; d_gene: TRBD1; j_gene: TRBJ1-1; CDR3nt: TGTGCCATCAGCCTGGACAGGGATGCGGTCACTGAAGCTTTCTTT; CDR3aa: CAISLDRDAVTEAFF
abundance: NA; v_gene: TRBV2; d_gene: NA; j_gene: TRBJ1-4; CDR3nt: TGTGCCAGCAGTATAGCAGGGTACAATGAAAAACTGTTTTTT; CDR3aa: CASSIAGYNEKLFF
abundance: few; v_gene: TRBV20-1; d_gene: NA; j_gene: TRBJ2-7; CDR3nt: TGCAGTGCTAGAGGGAAGGGCACGGGGGAGCAGTACTTC; CDR3aa: CSARGKGTGEQYF
abundance: few; v_gene: TRBV7-9; d_gene: TRBD1; j_gene: TRBJ2-7; CDR3nt: TGTGCCAGCAGCCCCCGAAGGGGGACAGTATCAGGCGAGCAGTACTTC; CDR3aa: CASSPRRGTVSGEQYF
abundance: few; v_gene: TRBV16; d_gene: NA; j_gene: TRBJ1-2; CDR3nt: TGTGCCAGCAGCCAATCCGCTACAGGCTCCTATGGCTACACCTTC; CDR3aa: CASSQSATGSYGYTF
abundance: NA; v_gene: TRBV7-9; d_gene: NA; j_gene: TRBJ1-2; CDR3nt: TGTGCCAGCAGCCCCGGGTCCGCAGATGGCTACACCTTC; CDR3aa: CASSPGSADGYTF
abundance: few; v_gene: TRBV19; d_gene: NA; j_gene: TRBJ2-6; CDR3nt: TGTGCCAGCAGCCCCCGTGCAGGGACCTCTGGGGCCAACGTCCTGACTTTC; CDR3aa: CASSPRAGTSGANVLTF
abundance: NA; v_gene: TRBV2; d_gene: NA; j_gene: TRBJ1-1; CDR3nt: TGTGCCAGCAGTGAATGGGTTGACAATGAAGCTTTCTTT; CDR3aa: CASSEWVDNEAFF
abundance: few; v_gene: TRBV12-3/TRBV12-4; d_gene: NA; j_gene: TRBJ2-5; CDR3nt: TGTGCCAGCAGATGGGACCTGAAAGAGACCCAGTACTTC; CDR3aa: CASRWDLKETQYF
abundance: many; v_gene: TRBV7-2; d_gene: TRBD2; j_gene: TRBJ2-5; CDR3nt: TGTGCCAGCAGCTTAGGGAGCGGGAGGGGACAAGAGACCCAGTACTTC; CDR3aa: CASSLGSGRGQETQYF
abundance: NA; v_gene: TRBV2; d_gene: TRBD1; j_gene: TRBJ1-2; CDR3nt: TGTGCCAGCACATCAGACACGGGACAGGCGGTTAGCGGCTACACCTTC; CDR3aa: CASTSDTGQAVSGYTF
abundance: NA; v_gene: TRBV6-5; d_gene: NA; j_gene: TRBJ1-3; CDR3nt: TGTGCCAGCAGCTACGGGACACCGACCTCTGGAAACACCATATATTTT; CDR3aa: CASSYGTPTSGNTIYF
abundance: NA; v_gene: TRBV10-2; d_gene: TRBD2; j_gene: TRBJ2-5; CDR3nt: TGCGCCAGTCTAGCGGGGCGCGAGACCCAGTACTTC; CDR3aa: CASLAGRETQYF
abundance: NA; v_gene: TRBV10-3; d_gene: NA; j_gene: TRBJ1-4; CDR3nt: TGTGCCAGCAGGCAGGGTCTTAATGAAAAACTGTTTTTT; CDR3aa: CASRQGLNEKLFF
abundance: many; v_gene: TRBV11-2; d_gene: NA; j_gene: TRBJ1-1; CDR3nt: TGTGCCAGCAGCTTAGATCGTGCCAGGGTCACTGAAGCTTTCTTT; CDR3aa: CASSLDRARVTEAFF
abundance: few; v_gene: TRBV13; d_gene: TRBD1; j_gene: TRBJ1-2; CDR3nt: TGTGCCAGCAGCTTACCAGGCAGGACAGGGATTTTGGATGGCTACACCTTC; CDR3aa: CASSLPGRTGILDGYTF
abundance: many; v_gene: TRBV9; d_gene: TRBD2; j_gene: TRBJ2-5; CDR3nt: TGTGCCAGCGGCGGGGGCCAAGAGACCCAGTACTTC; CDR3aa: CASGGGQETQYF
abundance: NA; v_gene: TRBV24-1; d_gene: TRBD1; j_gene: TRBJ1-5; CDR3nt: TGTGCCACCAGTGACCCAGGGACAGGGGAAGGGAGCAATCAGCCCCAGCATTTT; CDR3aa: CATSDPGTGEGSNQPQHF
abundance: NA; v_gene: TRBV14; d_gene: NA; j_gene: TRBJ2-5; CDR3nt: TGTGCCAGCAGGAAAGTGGGAGAGACCCAGTACTTC; CDR3aa: CASRKVGETQYF
abundance: many; v_gene: TRBV10-2; d_gene: NA; j_gene: TRBJ1-1; CDR3nt: TGCGCCAGCAGTGACTACAGGGAGAACACTGAAGCTTTCTTT; CDR3aa: CASSDYRENTEAFF
abundance: NA; v_gene: TRBV10-3; d_gene: NA; j_gene: TRBJ2-7; CDR3nt: TGTGCCATCAGTTACCCGGCGGCGACCTACTACGAGCAGTACTTC; CDR3aa: CAISYPAATYYEQYF
abundance: NA; v_gene: TRBV20-1; d_gene: TRBD2; j_gene: TRBJ2-7; CDR3nt: TGCAGTGCTAAAAAAGGACTAGCGGGCTACGAGCAGTACTTC; CDR3aa: CSAKKGLAGYEQYF
abundance: NA; v_gene: TRBV5-1; d_gene: NA; j_gene: TRBJ2-5; CDR3nt: TGCGCCAGCAGCTTGGGACATGCGAACACCGGGGAGACCCAGTACTTC; CDR3aa: CASSLGHANTGETQYF
abundance: few; v_gene: TRBV5-1; d_gene: NA; j_gene: TRBJ2-2; CDR3nt: TGCGCCAGCAGCTTGCCCGATCAATTCGAGGAGCTGTTTTTT; CDR3aa: CASSLPDQFEELFF
abundance: NA; v_gene: TRBV11-2; d_gene: NA; j_gene: TRBJ1-1; CDR3nt: TGTGCCAGCAGCGTCGGTGGTGGGGAGGGAAACACTGAAGCTTTCTTT; CDR3aa: CASSVGGGEGNTEAFF
abundance: few; v_gene: TRBV5-4; d_gene: NA; j_gene: TRBJ1-2; CDR3nt: TGTGCCAGCAGCGTGAAGAGGACAGCTAACTATGGCTACACCTTC; CDR3aa: CASSVKRTANYGYTF
abundance: NA; v_gene: TRBV11-2; d_gene: TRBD1; j_gene: TRBJ2-7; CDR3nt: TGTGCCACTCAGGGGGTCCACGAGCAGTACTTC; CDR3aa: CATQGVHEQYF